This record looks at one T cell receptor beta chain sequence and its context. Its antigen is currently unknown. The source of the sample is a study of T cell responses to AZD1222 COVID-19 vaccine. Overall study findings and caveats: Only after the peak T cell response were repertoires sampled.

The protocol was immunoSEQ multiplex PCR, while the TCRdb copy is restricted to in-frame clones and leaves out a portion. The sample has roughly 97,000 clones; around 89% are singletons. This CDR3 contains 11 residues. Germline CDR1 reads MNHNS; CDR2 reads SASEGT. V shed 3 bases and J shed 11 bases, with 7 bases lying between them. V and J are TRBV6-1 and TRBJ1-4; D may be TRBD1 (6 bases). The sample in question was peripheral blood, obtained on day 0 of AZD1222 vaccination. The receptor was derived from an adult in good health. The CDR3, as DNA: TGTGCCAGCAGTGACACAGGGAAACTGTTTTTT. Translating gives CASSDTGKLFF.